This is a list of T cell receptor beta chains from one sample in a study of CD8+ T cells in alopecia areata. Repertoires were generated with immunoSEQ multiplex PCR, while TCRdb's copy carries only in-frame clones and drops some. This sample yields hundreds of thousands of clones, of which 60% are seen a single time; 0.93% belongs to the top ten. This sample comprised CD4+ T cells sorted from blood, obtained at roughly week 52, from a patient treated with tofacitinib. Receptors were obtained from a human donor with alopecia areata. Each CDR3 is given without its conserved first and last residue. Fields, in order: V gene, J gene, CDR3 protein.

>TRBV28|TRBJ2-3
ASSLTADTQY
>TRBV20-1|TRBJ2-7
SARGAEQY
>TRBV5-4|TRBJ2-3
ASSLAVGTGTYTQY
>TRBV29-1|TRBJ1-2
SVEEGQDGYT
>TRBV7-2|TRBJ1-1
ASSASLTGGTEAF
>TRBV6-5|TRBJ2-5
ASSYARGGWETQY
>TRBV10-3|TRBJ2-7
AIGRGTDEQY
>TRBV7-9|TRBJ1-5
ASSHVRDRGSNQPQH
>TRBV9|TRBJ2-3
ASSLRGRGGAMDTQY
>TRBV7-9|TRBJ2-3
ASSLEGGTDTQY
>TRBV6-5|TRBJ2-1
ASSYLAGGGNEQF
>TRBV18|TRBJ2-5
ASSPRTAESQETQY
>TRBV7-8|TRBJ2-7
ASSLVPNYEQY
>TRBV11-2|TRBJ1-2
ASSIGGGYGYT
>TRBV15|TRBJ2-3
ATSRDPTDTQY
>TRBV7-2|TRBJ2-4
ASSLPGVAKNIQY
>TRBV29-1|TRBJ2-7
SVEDRRTGKSYEQY
>TRBV9|TRBJ2-5
ASSVGLAGHETQY
>TRBV29-1|TRBJ2-5
SVRQVVRETQY
>TRBV30|TRBJ1-1
AWRPFNTEAF
>TRBV27|TRBJ1-5
ASSLSSYQPQH
>TRBV2|TRBJ2-5
ASFPGGPETQY
>TRBV29-1|TRBJ2-4
SAVTPGDIQY
>TRBV6-5|TRBJ1-6
ASSGEARSPLH
>TRBV7-9|TRBJ2-1
ASSPYNEQF
>TRBV30|TRBJ2-1
AWTDVSVGNEQF
>TRBV6-6|TRBJ2-3
ASSLRRGPSTDTQY
>TRBV7-3|TRBJ2-2
ASSLTAGGPTGELF
>TRBV5-1|TRBJ2-5
ASSLQPGQETQY
>TRBV29-1|TRBJ2-1
SVEPWDRYNEQF
>TRBV30|TRBJ1-2
AWSVVEGAGYT
>TRBV23-1|TRBJ1-2
ASSRQEREYGYT
>TRBV30|TRBJ1-1
ACPASLGTEAF
>TRBV7-9|TRBJ2-7
ASSPTVPYEQY
>TRBV10-2|TRBJ2-7
ASSPRQGTYEQY
>TRBV2|TRBJ1-2
ASGTNYGYT
>TRBV30|TRBJ2-5
AWSAMETQY
>TRBV6-5|TRBJ2-7
ASSFKYEQY
>TRBV5-1|TRBJ2-7
ASSPGSGQPYEQY
>TRBV2|TRBJ2-5
ASREGTYSGETQY
>TRBV7-2|TRBJ2-2
ASSLASLHTGELF
>TRBV7-9|TRBJ2-3
ASSLSVSADTQY
>TRBV7-9|TRBJ1-6
ASSLPTNENSPLH
>TRBV6-4|TRBJ2-6
ASSRSSGANVLT
>TRBV11-2|TRBJ2-1
ASSWGQAGGNEQF
>TRBV7-2|TRBJ2-3
ASSSRRTSGVLTDTQY
>TRBV5-6|TRBJ2-3
ASSLAFEQY
>TRBV29-1|TRBJ2-7
SVSYSGDEQY
>TRBV7-6|TRBJ2-1
ASSLIDRGLYNEQF
>TRBV18|TRBJ2-7
ASSNIQGSYEQY
>TRBV7-8|TRBJ2-7
ASTLSRQPGDEQY
>TRBV25-1|TRBJ2-3
ASSNNPGTAVLDTQY
>TRBV5-1|TRBJ2-3
ASSPGKGAGTDTQY
>TRBV30|TRBJ2-7
AWSVGSDLRY
>TRBV29-1|TRBJ1-1
SGSGQMNTEAF
>TRBV30|TRBJ1-5
AWSDGGNQPQH
>TRBV14|TRBJ2-7
ASSRGRRNEQY
>TRBV30|TRBJ2-1
AWSGTGINEQF
>TRBV10-3|TRBJ2-3
AIRDEQRDTQY